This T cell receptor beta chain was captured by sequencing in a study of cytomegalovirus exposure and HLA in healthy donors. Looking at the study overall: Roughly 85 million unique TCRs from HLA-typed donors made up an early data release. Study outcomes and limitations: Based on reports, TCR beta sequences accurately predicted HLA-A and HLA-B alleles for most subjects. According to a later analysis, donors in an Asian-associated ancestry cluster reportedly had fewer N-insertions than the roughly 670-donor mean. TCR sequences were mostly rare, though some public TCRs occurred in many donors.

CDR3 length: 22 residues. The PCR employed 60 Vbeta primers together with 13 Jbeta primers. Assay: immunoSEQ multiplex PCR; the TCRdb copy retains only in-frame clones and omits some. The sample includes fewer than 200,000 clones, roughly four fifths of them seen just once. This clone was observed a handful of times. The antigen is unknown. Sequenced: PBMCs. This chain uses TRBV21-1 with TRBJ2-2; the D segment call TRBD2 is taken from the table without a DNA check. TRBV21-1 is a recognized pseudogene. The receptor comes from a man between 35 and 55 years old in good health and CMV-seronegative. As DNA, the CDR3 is TGTGCCAGCAGCAAAGTCGATAAAGGACTAGCGGGGGGCCCCCTTTGGGTCGGGGAGCTGTTTTTT. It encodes CASSKVDKGLAGGPLWVGELFF.